This record covers a single T cell receptor beta chain. The primer mix had 60 Vbeta and 13 Jbeta primers. Method: immunoSEQ multiplex PCR; TCRdb's copy keeps in-frame clones and lacks some. The sample has fewer than 200,000 clones, 79% seen once. This record comes from a study of cytomegalovirus exposure and HLA in healthy donors. The germline V gene has CDR1 MNHEY and CDR2 SMNVEV (reference sequence). The V end lost 2 bases, the J end lost 6 bases, and 23 bases lay between the germline ends. CDR3 length equals 18 residues. Sequencing was performed on PBMCs. The sequence derives from a man aged 35-49 years in good health and CMV-seronegative. V is TRBV27 and J is TRBJ2-1; tentatively, D is TRBD2 (6 bases). The DNA for the CDR3 is TGTGCCAGCAGTTTAAAACGGGTTAGCGGCCACCTGGGCAATGAGCAGTTCTTC. Its protein is CASSLKRVSGHLGNEQFF.